This is a list of T cell receptor beta chains from one sample in a study of T cell responses to AZD1222 COVID-19 vaccine. The data were produced by immunoSEQ multiplex PCR, yet TCRdb's version contains in-frame clones alone and is incomplete. The data contain 70,000 to 95,000 clones, 85% to 90% of them singletons. This material consisted of peripheral blood, taken 28 days after the second AZD1222 dose. Receptors were obtained from an adult who received the AZD1222 COVID-19 vaccine. Each CDR3 is given with its conserved first and last residue.

v_call	j_call	cdr3_aa
TRBV6-5	TRBJ1-6	CASSAHGRDNSPLHF
TRBV20-1	TRBJ2-5	CSASHPSVETQYF
TRBV19	TRBJ1-5	CASRAEGAGNQPQHF
TRBV3-1/TRBV3-2	TRBJ1-2	CASSPKSRTGSGYTF
TRBV18	TRBJ2-6	CASSPRVTGPSGANVLTF
TRBV7-2	TRBJ2-3	CASSLASTDTQYF
TRBV6-2/TRBV6-3	TRBJ2-3	CASSTRRLAYEPTDTQYF
TRBV5-1	TRBJ1-2	CASSLPTQGGGGYTF
TRBV24-1	TRBJ2-2	CATSDPGTAAGELFF
TRBV4-1	TRBJ1-1	CASSLSDSLNTEAFF